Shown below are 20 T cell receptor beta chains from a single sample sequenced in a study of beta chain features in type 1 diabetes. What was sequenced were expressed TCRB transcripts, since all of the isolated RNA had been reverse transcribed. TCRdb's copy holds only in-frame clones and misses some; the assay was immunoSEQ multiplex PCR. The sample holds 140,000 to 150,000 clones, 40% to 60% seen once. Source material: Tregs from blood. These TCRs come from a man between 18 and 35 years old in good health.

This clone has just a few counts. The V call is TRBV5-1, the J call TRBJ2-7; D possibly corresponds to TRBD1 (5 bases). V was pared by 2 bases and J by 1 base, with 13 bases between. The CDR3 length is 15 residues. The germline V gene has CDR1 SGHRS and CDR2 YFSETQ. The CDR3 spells CASSLNSRVSYEQYF. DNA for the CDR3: TGCGCCAGCAGCTTAAATTCCAGGGTTTCCTACGAGCAGTACTTC.

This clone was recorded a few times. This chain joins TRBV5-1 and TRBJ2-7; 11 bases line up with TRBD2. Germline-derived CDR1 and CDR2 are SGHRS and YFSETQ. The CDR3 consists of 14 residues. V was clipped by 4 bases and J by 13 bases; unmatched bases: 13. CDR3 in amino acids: CASSLSGLADWHYF. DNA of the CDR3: TGCGCCAGCAGCCTATCGGGACTAGCGGATTGGCACTACTTC.

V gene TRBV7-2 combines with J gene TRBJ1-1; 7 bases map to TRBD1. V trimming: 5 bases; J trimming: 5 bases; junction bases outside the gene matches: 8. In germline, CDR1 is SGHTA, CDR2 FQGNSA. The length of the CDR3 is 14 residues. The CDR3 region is CASSGQGVQTEAFF. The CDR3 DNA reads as TGTGCCAGCAGCGGCCAGGGGGTCCAAACTGAAGCTTTCTTT.

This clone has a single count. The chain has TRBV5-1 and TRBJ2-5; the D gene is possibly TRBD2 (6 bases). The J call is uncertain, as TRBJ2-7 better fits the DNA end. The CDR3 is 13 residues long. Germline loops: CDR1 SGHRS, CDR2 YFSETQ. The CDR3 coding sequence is TGCGCCAGCAGGCTAGCGACGTCCTACGAGCAGTACTTC. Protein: CASRLATSYEQYF.

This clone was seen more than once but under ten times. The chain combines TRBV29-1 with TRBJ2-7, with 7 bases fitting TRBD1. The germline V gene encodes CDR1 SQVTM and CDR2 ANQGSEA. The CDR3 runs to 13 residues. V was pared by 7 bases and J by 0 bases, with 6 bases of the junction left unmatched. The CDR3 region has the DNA TGCAGCGCCGGAGACAGGGTCTCCTACGAGCAGTACTTC. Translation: CSAGDRVSYEQYF.

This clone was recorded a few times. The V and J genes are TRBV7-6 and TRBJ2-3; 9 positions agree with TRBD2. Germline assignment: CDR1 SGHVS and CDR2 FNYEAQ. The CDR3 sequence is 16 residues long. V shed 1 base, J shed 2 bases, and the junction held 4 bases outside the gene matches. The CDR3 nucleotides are TGTGCCAGCAGCTTAGTTCCTAGCGGGGCCACAGATACGCAGTATTTT. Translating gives CASSLVPSGATDTQYF. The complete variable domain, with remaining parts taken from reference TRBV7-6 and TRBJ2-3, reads GAGVSQSPRYKVTKRGQDVALRCDPISGHVSLYWYRQALGQGPEFLTYFNYEAQQDKSGLPNDRFSAERPEGSISTLTIQRTEQRDSAMYRCASSLVPSGATDTQYFGPGTRLTVL.

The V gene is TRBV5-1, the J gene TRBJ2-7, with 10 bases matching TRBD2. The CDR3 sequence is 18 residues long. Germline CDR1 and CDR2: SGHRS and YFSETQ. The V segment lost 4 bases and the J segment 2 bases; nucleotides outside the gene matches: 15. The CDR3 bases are TGCGCCAGCAGCCTCAGGACAGGGTTAGCGGGAGGCCCCTACGAGCAGTACTTC. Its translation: CASSLRTGLAGGPYEQYF.

The CDR3 sequence is CASSPGRGKGYGYTF. CDR3 in DNA: TGTGCCAGCAGTCCTGGGAGGGGGAAGGGCTATGGCTACACCTTC. The chain is built from TRBV28 and TRBJ1-2; weak D call: TRBD1 (6 bases). Trimming shortened V by 5 bases and J by 4 bases, and 17 bases separated the two germline ends. The CDR3 contains 15 residues. The germline CDR1 and CDR2 sequences are MDHEN and SYDVKM.

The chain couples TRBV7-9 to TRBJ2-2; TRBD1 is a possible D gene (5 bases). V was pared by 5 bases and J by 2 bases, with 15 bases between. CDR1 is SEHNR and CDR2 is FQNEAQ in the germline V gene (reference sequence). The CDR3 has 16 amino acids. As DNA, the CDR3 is TGTGCCAGCAGCAGGGGTTCCGGCGGTAACACCGGGGAGCTGTTTTTT. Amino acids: CASSRGSGGNTGELFF.

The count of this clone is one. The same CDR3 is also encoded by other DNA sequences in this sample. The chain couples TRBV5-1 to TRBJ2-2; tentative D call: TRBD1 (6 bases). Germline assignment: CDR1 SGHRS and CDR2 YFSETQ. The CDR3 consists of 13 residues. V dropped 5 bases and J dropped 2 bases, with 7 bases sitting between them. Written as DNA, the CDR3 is TGCGCCAGCAGGACAGGTAACACCGGGGAGCTGTTTTTT. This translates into CASRTGNTGELFF.

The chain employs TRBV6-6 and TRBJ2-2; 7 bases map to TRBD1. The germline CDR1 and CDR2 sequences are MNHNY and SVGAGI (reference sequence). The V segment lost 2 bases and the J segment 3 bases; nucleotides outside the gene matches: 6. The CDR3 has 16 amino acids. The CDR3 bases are TGTGCCAGCAGTTACCCGACAGGGCTCGACACCGGGGAGCTGTTTTTT. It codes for CASSYPTGLDTGELFF.

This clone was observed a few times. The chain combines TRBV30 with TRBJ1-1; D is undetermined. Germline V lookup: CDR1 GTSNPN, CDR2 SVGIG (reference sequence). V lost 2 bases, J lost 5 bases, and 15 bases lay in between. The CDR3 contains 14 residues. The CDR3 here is CAWSLPGWRTEAFF. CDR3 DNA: TGTGCCTGGAGTCTCCCCGGATGGCGGACTGAAGCTTTCTTT.

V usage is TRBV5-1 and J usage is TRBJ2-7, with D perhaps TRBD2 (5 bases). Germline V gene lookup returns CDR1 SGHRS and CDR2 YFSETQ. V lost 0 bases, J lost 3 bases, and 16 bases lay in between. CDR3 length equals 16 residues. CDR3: CASSLEAVVSYYEQYF. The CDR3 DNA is TGCGCCAGCAGCTTGGAAGCGGTGGTCTCCTACTACGAGCAGTACTTC.

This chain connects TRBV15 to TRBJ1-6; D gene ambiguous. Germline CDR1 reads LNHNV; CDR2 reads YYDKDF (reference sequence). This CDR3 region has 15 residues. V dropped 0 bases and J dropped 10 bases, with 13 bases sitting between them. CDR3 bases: TGTGCCACCAGCAGAGAGAATGAGGAAGGCTCACCCCTCCACTTT. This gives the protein CATSRENEEGSPLHF. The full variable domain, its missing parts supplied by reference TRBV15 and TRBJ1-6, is DAMVIQNPRYQVTQFGKPVTLSCSQTLNHNVMYWYQQKSSQAPKLLFHYYDKDFNNEADTPDNFQSRRPNTSFCFLDIRSPGLGDTAMYLCATSRENEEGSPLHFGNGTRLTVT.

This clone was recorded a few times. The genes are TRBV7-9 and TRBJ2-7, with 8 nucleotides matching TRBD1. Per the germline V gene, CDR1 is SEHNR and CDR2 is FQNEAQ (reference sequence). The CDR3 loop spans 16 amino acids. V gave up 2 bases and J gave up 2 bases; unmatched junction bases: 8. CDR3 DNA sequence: TGTGCCAGCAGCTTATGGTTCCCGGGACAGGCCTACGAGCAGTACTTC. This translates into CASSLWFPGQAYEQYF.

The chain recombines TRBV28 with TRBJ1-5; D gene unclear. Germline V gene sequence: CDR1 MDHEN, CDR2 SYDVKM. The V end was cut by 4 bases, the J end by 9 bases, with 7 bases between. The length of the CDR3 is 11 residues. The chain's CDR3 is CASSYRGPQHF. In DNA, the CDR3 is TGTGCCAGCAGTTACCGAGGGCCCCAGCATTTT.

The CDR3 nucleotides are TGCGCCAGCAGCCAGGGACTACAGAACACTGAAGCTTTCTTT. This codes for CASSQGLQNTEAFF. The genes are TRBV5-1 and TRBJ1-1, with a tentative D call TRBD1 (5 bases). The CDR3 contains 14 residues. Trimming cost V 4 bases and J 1 base, with 11 bases left between them. CDR1 SGHRS and CDR2 YFSETQ come from the germline V gene.

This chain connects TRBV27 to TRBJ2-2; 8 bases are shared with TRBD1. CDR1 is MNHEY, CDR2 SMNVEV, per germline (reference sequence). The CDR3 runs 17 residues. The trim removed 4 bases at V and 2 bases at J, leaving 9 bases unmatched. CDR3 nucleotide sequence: TGTGCCAGCAGTTCTGACAGGGGCCAGACAAACACCGGGGAGCTGTTTTTT. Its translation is CASSSDRGQTNTGELFF.

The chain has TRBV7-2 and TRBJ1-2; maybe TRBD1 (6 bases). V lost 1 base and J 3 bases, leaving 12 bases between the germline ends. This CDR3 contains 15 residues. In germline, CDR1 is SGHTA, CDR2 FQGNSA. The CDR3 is CASSLGTGSYYGYTF. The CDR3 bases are TGTGCCAGCAGCTTAGGAACAGGGTCATACTATGGCTACACCTTC.

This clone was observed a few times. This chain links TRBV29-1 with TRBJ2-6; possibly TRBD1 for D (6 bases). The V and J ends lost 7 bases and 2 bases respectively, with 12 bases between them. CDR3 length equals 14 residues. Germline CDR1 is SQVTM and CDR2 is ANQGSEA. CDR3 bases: TGCAGCGGAGGATCAGGGGCTGGGGCCAACGTCCTGACTTTC. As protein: CSGGSGAGANVLTF.